This TCR beta chain was identified during a study of low-dose radiotherapy and immunotherapy resistance in tumors. Study-level background: 1 Gy per fraction was delivered to Cohort 2 every two weeks, for 13 Gy total over 26 weeks. Intravenous nivolumab 240 mg every two weeks plus ipilimumab 1 mg/kg every six weeks was given to patients. Oral aspirin at 300 mg was taken daily by patients for four cycles, beginning on cycle 1 day 1.

This clonotype was seen at least ten times. Germline trimming cut 4 bases from V and 4 bases from J; bases unmatched to any gene: 8. From germline, CDR1 is SGDLS and CDR2 YYNGEE. There are 16 residues in the CDR3. Time point denoted: after trial treatment. This sample's treatment: LDRT plus nivolumab, ipilimumab, low-dose cyclophosphamide and aspirin (RACIN trial). The donors, trial participants, received nivolumab, ipilimumab, aspirin, low-dose cyclophosphamide and low-dose radiotherapy. Alpha and beta chains were covered, as first-strand cDNA relied on TRAV- and TRBV-specific primers. Amplification of TCRs used a constant-region primer and V-primer adapter for approximately 19 PCR cycles. Using its own MiXCR run on the reads, TCRdb lists one record per CDR3 protein. The repertoire has nearly 60,000 distinct CDR3 sequences, 23% of them found once; the top ten carry under 7%.

Material: PBMCs, obtained after low-dose radiotherapy plus immunotherapy. The rearrangement joins TRBV9 to TRBJ2-2, with TRBD2 matching over 9 bases. The origin of this receptor is a male donor with prostate cancer. CDR3 sequence reads: CASSLTSGTSTGELFF. The CDR3 nucleotides are TGTGCCAGCAGCTTGACTAGCGGCACCTCCACCGGGGAGCTGTTTTTT.